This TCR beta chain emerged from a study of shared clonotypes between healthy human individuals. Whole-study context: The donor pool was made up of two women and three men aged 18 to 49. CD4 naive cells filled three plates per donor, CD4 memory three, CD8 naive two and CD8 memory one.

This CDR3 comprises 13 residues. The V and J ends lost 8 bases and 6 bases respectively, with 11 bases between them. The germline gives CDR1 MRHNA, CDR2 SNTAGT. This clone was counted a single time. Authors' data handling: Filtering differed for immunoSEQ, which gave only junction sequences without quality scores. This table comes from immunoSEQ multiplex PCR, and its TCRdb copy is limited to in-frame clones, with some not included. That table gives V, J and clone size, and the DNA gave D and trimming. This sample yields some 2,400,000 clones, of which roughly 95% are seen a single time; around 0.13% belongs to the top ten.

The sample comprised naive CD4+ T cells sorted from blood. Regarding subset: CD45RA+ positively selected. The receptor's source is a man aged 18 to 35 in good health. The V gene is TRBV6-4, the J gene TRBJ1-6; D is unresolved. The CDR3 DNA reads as TGTGCCAGCGCAGGAGAAGCTAATTCACCCCTCCACTTT. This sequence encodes CASAGEANSPLHF.